One sample yielded the 10 T cell receptor beta chains listed below, sequenced in a study of blood T cell repertoires in COVID-19. Assay: immunoSEQ multiplex PCR; the TCRdb copy retains only in-frame clones and omits some. The table includes more than 65,000 clones, more than 75% detected once. Sequenced sample: peripheral blood. All receptors derive from an older woman with acute or convalescent COVID-19.

V usage is TRBV6-1 and J usage is TRBJ1-2; no firm D call. V lost 3 bases and J lost 8, with 16 bases in between. The CDR3 has 14 amino acids. Germline V gene sequence: CDR1 MNHNS, CDR2 SASEGT. CDR3 residues: CASSDRRYQRGYTF. In DNA, the CDR3 is TGTGCCAGCAGTGACCGGAGGTACCAACGGGGCTACACCTTC.

The rearrangement joins TRBV9 to TRBJ1-6; D possibly corresponds to TRBD1 (6 bases). The CDR3 runs to 16 residues. CDR1 is SGDLS, CDR2 YYNGEE, per germline. V lost 2 bases, J lost 6 bases, and 15 bases lay in between. The CDR3 loop reads CASSVSRGGANSPLHF. The CDR3 region has the DNA TGTGCCAGCAGCGTCTCAAGGGGGGGGGCTAATTCACCCCTCCACTTT.

This clone was found a few times. This chain links TRBV10-1 with TRBJ2-7; D is ambiguous. The V gene lost 5 bases and the J gene lost 0 bases, with 5 bases spanning the gap. Germline-derived CDR1 and CDR2 are WNHNN and SYGVQD (reference sequence). The CDR3 covers 12 residues. CDR3 bases: TGCGCCAGCAGTCTCAGCTCCTACGAGCAGTACTTC. Protein product: CASSLSSYEQYF.

The chain employs TRBV16 and TRBJ2-3, with D possibly TRBD1 on 6 matching bases. Trimming pared 0 bases from V and 2 bases from J, leaving 18 bases between. Germline CDR1 and CDR2: KGHSY and FQNENV. This CDR3 is 18 amino acids long. The chain's CDR3 is CASSQSLMGARITDTQYF. For the CDR3, the DNA is TGTGCCAGCAGCCAATCCCTCATGGGGGCGCGTATCACAGATACGCAGTATTTT.

The chain joins TRBV18 to TRBJ1-2; D is perhaps TRBD1 (5 bases). V was cut by 1 base and J by 10 bases, with 10 bases left in between. Germline V gene sequence: CDR1 KGHSH, CDR2 LQKENI. This CDR3 region has 12 residues. The CDR3 sequence: CASSPRGVDYTF. The CDR3 region has the DNA TGTGCCAGCTCACCACGGGGGGTCGACTACACCTTC. Drawing the rest from reference TRBV18 and TRBJ1-2, the complete variable domain is NAGVMQNPRHLVRRRGQEARLRCSPMKGHSHVYWYRQLPEEGLKFMVYLQKENIIDESGMPKERFSAEFPKEGPSILRIQQVVRGDSAAYFCASSPRGVDYTFGSGTRLTVV.

The V and J genes are TRBV4-1 and TRBJ1-1; D is ambiguous. CDR3 length: 13 residues. With 4 bases removed from V and 1 base from J, the gap between germline ends came to 7 bases. CDR1 is MGHRA and CDR2 is YSYEKL in the germline V gene. CDR3 nucleotides: TGCGCCAGCAGCCTACTTACGAACACTGAAGCTTTCTTT. Its translation is CASSLLTNTEAFF.

The chain links TRBV27 to TRBJ2-7; TRBD1 might be the D (7 bases). The CDR3 runs 15 residues. The V gene's germline CDR1 is MNHEY and CDR2 SMNVEV (reference sequence). The germline V and J ends were trimmed by 7 bases and 4 bases, with 20 bases remaining between them. This CDR3 is CASTPSTGDLYEQYF. CDR3 coding DNA: TGTGCCAGCACCCCATCCACAGGGGACTTATACGAGCAGTACTTC.

In this sample, this clone turned up a few times. The rearrangement joins TRBV4-2 to TRBJ1-3; D is possibly TRBD1 (6 bases). Trimming stripped 4 bases from V and 0 bases from J, with 16 bases between. The CDR3 is made up of 17 amino acids. Germline assignment: CDR1 LGHNA and CDR2 YNFKEQ. The chain's CDR3 is CASSPQGTSGSGNTIYF. As DNA, the CDR3 is TGTGCCAGCAGCCCTCAGGGGACATCCGGCTCTGGAAACACCATATATTTT.

The V call is TRBV5-1, the J call TRBJ2-5; 8 bases are a match to TRBD1. With V trimmed by 0 bases and J by 5 bases, 12 bases remained unmatched. Germline V gives CDR1 SGHRS, CDR2 YFSETQ. The CDR3 consists of 17 residues. The CDR3 DNA reads TGCGCCAGCAGCTTGGACCGGACAGGGCCTATTAGCGAGACCCAGTACTTC. This translates into CASSLDRTGPISETQYF.

The CDR3: CASSLLRASEGYTF. The CDR3 bases are TGTGCCAGCAGCTTGTTGAGGGCCTCGGAGGGCTACACCTTC. V is TRBV7-9 and J is TRBJ1-2; D remains ambiguous. The CDR3 runs to 14 residues. V was pared by 3 bases and J by 8 bases, with 16 bases between. Germline V gene data show CDR1 as SEHNR and CDR2 as FQNEAQ (reference sequence).